This T cell receptor beta chain stems from a study of technical replicates of blood from several donors. Germline V gene lookup returns CDR1 SEHNR and CDR2 FQNEAQ (reference sequence). This CDR3 comprises 14 residues. V lost 5 bases to trimming and J lost 9 bases, with 17 bases between them. Some clones are missing from TCRdb's copy, which holds only in-frame ones; the method was immunoSEQ multiplex PCR. The sample includes around 79,000 clones, 75% to 95% seen only once; the top ten take less than 0.3%. V is TRBV7-9 and J is TRBJ2-1, with D perhaps TRBD2 (5 bases). Material: T cells isolated from PBMCs. The sequence was collected from a human donor in good health. The CDR3 DNA reads TGTGCCAGCAGCCGCGGACTCGACGGTGGTGAGCAGTTCTTC. Its protein product is CASSRGLDGGEQFF. The full variable domain, rest sourced from reference TRBV7-9 and TRBJ2-1, is DTGVSQNPRHKITKRGQNVTFRCDPISEHNRLYWYRQTLGQGPEFLTYFQNEAQLEKSRLLSDRFSAERPKGSFSTLEIQRTEQGDSAMYLCASSRGLDGGEQFFGPGTRLTVL.